What follows is one TCR beta chain and its context. Germline V gene lookup returns CDR1 SGHAT and CDR2 FQDESV (reference sequence). CDR3 size: 17 residues. V was trimmed by 0 bases and J by 0 bases, leaving 14 bases between them. The sample comes from a study of T-cell reconstitution after alpha-beta-depleted transplantation in children. Preparing the TCRbeta library involved the use of unique molecular identifiers. One entry per CDR3 protein, called by TCRdb with MiXCR from the PCR reads. The table lists some 500,000 distinct CDR3 sequences, 15% to 20% of them singletons. The receptor was isolated from a human donor who donated a stem cell graft to a child with acute lymphoblastic leukemia. Specimen: PBMCs from the stem cell graft donor, collected from the stem cell graft. V and J are TRBV11-1 and TRBJ1-1, with TRBD1 as a possible D gene (5 bases). The CDR3 DNA sequence: TGTGCCAGCAGCTTAGCGGGGCCAGGGCTTATGAACACTGAAGCTTTCTTT. Translating gives CASSLAGPGLMNTEAFF.